There are many counts of the clone carrying this TCR beta chain. No antigen is known for it. V was cut by 6 bases and J by 4 bases, with 7 bases left in between. CDR3 length: 12 amino acids. Germline V gives CDR1 MDHEN, CDR2 SYDVKM. These data belong to a study of CD8 T cells in ankylosing spondylitis. Library preparation for TCR beta used quantitative 5'-RACE with molecular barcodes. From the 5' RACE reads, TCRdb called clonotypes with MiXCR, one entry per CDR3 protein. The sample yields under 250,000 distinct CDR3 sequences, less than 9.5% seen once. General study findings and limits: A motif of 7 to 9 highly homologous TCR beta variants was seen as apparently characteristic of ankylosing spondylitis blood. Disease-associated clonotypes exhibited CD8+ identity and were relatively infrequent in peripheral blood.

Sample: blood, either unsorted or a sorted T cell fraction (not recorded which). J is TRBJ2-1 and V is TRBV28, with D perhaps TRBD2 (5 bases). The source of this sequence is a female donor with ankylosing spondylitis or in good health (not recorded which). The CDR3 DNA sequence: TGTGCCAGCAGGCCGGGATACAATGAGCAGTTCTTC. This gives the protein CASRPGYNEQFF.